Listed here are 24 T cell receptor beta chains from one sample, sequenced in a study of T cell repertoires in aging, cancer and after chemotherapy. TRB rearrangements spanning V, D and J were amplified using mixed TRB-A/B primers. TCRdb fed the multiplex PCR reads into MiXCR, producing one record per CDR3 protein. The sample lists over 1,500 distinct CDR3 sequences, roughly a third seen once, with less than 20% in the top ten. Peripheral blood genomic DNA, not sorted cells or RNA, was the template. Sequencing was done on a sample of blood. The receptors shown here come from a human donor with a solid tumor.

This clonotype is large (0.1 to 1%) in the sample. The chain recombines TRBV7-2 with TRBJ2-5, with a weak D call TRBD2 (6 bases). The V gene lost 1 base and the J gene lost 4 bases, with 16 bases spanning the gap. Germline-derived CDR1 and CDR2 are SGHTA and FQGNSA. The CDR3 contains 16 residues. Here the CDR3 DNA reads TGTGCCAGCAGCTTAGGGTGGCGGGGAGGAGTAGAGACCCAGTACTTC. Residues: CASSLGWRGGVETQYF.

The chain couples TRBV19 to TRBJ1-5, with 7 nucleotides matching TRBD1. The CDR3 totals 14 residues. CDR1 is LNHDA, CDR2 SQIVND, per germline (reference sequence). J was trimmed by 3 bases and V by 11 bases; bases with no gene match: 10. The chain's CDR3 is CAWNRDRVNQPQHF. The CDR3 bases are TGTGCCTGGAACCGGGACAGAGTCAATCAGCCCCAGCATTTT.

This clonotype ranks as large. The CDR3 nucleotides read TGTGCCAGCAGCCGGACTAAGTACAATGAGCAGTTCTTC. Protein: CASSRTKYNEQFF. This chain uses TRBV5-6 with TRBJ2-1, with D possibly matching TRBD2 (6 bases). CDR3 length equals 13 residues. Germline values: CDR1 SGHDT, CDR2 YYEEEE. V shed 4 bases and J shed 4 bases, with 9 bases lying between them. Full variable domain (missing parts from reference TRBV5-6 and TRBJ2-1): DAGVTQSPTHLIKTRGQQVTLRCSPKSGHDTVSWYQQALGQGPQFIFQYYEEEERQRGNFPDRFSGHQFPNYSSELNVNALLLGDSALYLCASSRTKYNEQFFGPGTRLTVL.

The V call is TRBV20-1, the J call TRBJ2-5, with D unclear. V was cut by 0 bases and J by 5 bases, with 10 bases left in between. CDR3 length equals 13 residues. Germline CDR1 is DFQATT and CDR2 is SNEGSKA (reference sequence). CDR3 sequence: CSAREVARETQYF. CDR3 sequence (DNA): TGCAGTGCTAGAGAAGTTGCTAGGGAGACCCAGTACTTC.

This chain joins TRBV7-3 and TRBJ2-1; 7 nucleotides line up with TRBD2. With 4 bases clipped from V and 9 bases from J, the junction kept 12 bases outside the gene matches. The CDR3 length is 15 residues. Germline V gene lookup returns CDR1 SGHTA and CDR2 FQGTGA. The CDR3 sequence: CASSSTAGATGEQFF. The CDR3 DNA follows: TGTGCCAGCAGCTCAACCGCGGGAGCTACAGGTGAGCAGTTCTTC.

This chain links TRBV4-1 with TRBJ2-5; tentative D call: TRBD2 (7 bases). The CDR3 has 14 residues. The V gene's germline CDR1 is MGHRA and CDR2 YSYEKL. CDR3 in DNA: TGCCGGGACACATCCTTCACGGGGGGAGGGACCCAGTACTTC. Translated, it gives CRDTSFTGGGTQYF.

The CDR3 reads CSVAGERDRHSGANVLTF. The CDR3 coding sequence is TGCAGCGTTGCGGGCGAACGGGACAGGCACTCTGGGGCCAACGTCCTGACTTTC. The chain has TRBV29-1 and TRBJ2-6, with 8 positions matching TRBD1. The CDR3 runs to 18 residues. V shed 4 bases and J 0 bases; nucleotides not matched to a gene: 11. CDR1 is SQVTM and CDR2 is ANQGSEA in the germline V gene.

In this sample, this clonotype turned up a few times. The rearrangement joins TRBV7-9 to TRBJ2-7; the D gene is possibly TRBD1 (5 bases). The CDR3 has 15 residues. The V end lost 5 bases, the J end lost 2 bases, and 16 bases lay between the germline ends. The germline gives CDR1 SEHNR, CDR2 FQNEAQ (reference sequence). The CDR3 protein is CASSPFPDKTYEQYF. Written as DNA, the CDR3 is TGTGCCAGCAGCCCCTTCCCGGACAAGACCTACGAGCAGTACTTC.

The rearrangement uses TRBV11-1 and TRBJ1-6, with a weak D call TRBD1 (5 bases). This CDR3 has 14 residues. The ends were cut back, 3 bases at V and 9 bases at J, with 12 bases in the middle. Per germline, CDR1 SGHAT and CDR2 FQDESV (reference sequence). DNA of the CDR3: TGTGCCAGCAGCTTTAGGGGTCAGGCTTCACCCCTCCACTTT. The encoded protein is CASSFRGQASPLHF.

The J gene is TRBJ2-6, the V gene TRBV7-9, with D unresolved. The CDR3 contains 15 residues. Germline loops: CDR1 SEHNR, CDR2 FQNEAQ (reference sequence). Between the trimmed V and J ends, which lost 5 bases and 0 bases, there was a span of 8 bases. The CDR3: CASSRSDSGANVLTF. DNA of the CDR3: TGTGCCAGCAGCCGTTCCGACTCTGGGGCCAACGTCCTGACTTTC.

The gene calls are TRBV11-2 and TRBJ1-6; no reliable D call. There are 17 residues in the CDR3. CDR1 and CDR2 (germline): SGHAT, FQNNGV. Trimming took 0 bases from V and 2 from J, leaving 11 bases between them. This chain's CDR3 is CASSLEAPGTYNSPLHF. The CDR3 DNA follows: TGTGCCAGCAGCTTAGAAGCGCCTGGCACCTATAATTCACCCCTCCACTTT. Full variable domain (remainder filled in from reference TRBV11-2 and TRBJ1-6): EAGVAQSPRYKIIEKRQSVAFWCNPISGHATLYWYQQILGQGPKLLIQFQNNGVVDDSQLPKDRFSAERLKGVDSTLKIQPAKLEDSAVYLCASSLEAPGTYNSPLHFGNGTRLTVT.

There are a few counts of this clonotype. CDR3 in DNA: TGTGCCAGCAGTTTGGGTAGCGGGGGTTGGTACGAGCAGTACTTC. It yields the protein CASSLGSGGWYEQYF. The chain recombines TRBV27 with TRBJ2-7; 9 nucleotides align to TRBD2. CDR1 and CDR2 (germline): MNHEY, SMNVEV (reference sequence). Trimming took 3 bases from V and 4 from J; bases not matched to a gene: 7. The CDR3 extends over 15 amino acids.

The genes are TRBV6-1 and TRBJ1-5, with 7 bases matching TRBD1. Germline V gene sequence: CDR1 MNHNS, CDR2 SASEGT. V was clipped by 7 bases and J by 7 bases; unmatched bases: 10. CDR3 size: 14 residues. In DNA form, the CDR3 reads TGTGCCAGCAAATTAGGGGGCACGGGACAGCCCCAGCATTTT. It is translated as CASKLGGTGQPQHF.

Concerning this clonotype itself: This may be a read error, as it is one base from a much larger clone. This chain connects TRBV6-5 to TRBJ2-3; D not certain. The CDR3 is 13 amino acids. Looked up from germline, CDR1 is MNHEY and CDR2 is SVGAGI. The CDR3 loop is CASSFGPPDTEYF. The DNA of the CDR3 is TGTGCCAGCAGTTTCGGACCGCCGGATACGGAGTATTTT.

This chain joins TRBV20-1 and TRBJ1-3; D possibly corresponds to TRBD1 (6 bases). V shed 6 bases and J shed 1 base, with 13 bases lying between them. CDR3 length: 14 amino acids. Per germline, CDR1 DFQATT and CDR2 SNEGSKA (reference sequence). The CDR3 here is CSAPKGGSGNTIYF. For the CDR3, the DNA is TGCAGTGCCCCGAAGGGGGGATCTGGAAACACCATATATTTT.

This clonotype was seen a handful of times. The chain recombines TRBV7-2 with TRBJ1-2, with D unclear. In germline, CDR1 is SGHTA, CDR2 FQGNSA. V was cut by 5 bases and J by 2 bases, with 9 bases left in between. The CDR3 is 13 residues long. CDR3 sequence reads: CASSRLANYGYTF. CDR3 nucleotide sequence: TGTGCCAGCAGCCGACTAGCCAACTATGGCTACACCTTC.

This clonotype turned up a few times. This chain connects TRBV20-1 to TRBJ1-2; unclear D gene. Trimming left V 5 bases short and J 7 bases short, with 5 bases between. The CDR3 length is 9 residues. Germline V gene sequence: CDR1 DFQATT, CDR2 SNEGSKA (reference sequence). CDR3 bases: TGCAGTGCTGAGGGTGGCTACACCTTC. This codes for CSAEGGYTF.

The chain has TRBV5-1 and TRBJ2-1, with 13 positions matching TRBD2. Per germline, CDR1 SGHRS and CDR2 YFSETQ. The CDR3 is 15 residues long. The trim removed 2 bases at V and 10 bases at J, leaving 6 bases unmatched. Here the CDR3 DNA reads TGCGCCAGCAGCTTCACTAGCGGGGGGGCGAGGGAGCAGTTCTTC. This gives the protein CASSFTSGGAREQFF. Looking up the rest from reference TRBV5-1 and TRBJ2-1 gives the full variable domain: KAGVTQTPRYLIKTRGQQVTLSCSPISGHRSVSWYQQTPGQGLQFLFEYFSETQRNKGNFPGRFSGRQFSNSRSEMNVSTLELGDSALYLCASSFTSGGAREQFFGPGTRLTVL.

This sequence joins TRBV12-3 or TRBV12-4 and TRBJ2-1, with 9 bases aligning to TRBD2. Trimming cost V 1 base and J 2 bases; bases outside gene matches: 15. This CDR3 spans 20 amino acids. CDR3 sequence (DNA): TGTGCCAGCAGTTTAGGTCGTCTTGCGGGGGGGCCCAGGGCCTACAATGAGCAGTTCTTC. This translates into CASSLGRLAGGPRAYNEQFF.

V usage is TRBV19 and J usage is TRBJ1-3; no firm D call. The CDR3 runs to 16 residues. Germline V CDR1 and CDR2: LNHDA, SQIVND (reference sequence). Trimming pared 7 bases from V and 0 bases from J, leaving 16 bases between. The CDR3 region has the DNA TGTGCCAGTAAGGACGGGCCCTTTCACTCTGGAAACACCATATATTTT. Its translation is CASKDGPFHSGNTIYF.

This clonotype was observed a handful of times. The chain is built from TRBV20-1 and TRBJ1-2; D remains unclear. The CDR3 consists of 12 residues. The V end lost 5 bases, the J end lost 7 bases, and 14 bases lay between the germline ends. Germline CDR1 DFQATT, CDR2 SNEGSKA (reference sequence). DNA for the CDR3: TGCAGTGCTTCAGACCTTCGAACTGGCTACACCTTC. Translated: CSASDLRTGYTF.

CDR3 DNA sequence: TGTGCCAGTAGCCCTGTCTTAGACAGGGGGAGAGGCTATGGCTACACCTTC. Amino acid sequence: CASSPVLDRGRGYGYTF. V usage is TRBV19 and J usage is TRBJ1-2; 9 bases line up with TRBD1. CDR1 and CDR2 from the germline V gene are LNHDA and SQIVND (reference sequence). The CDR3 sequence is 17 residues long. V shed 6 bases, J shed 4 bases, and the junction held 15 bases outside the gene matches.

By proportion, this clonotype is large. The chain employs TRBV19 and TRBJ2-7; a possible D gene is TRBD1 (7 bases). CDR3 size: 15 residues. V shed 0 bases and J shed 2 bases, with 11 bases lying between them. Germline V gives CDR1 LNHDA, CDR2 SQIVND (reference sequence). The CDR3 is CASSIDGGGTYEQYF. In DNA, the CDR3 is TGTGCCAGTAGTATAGATGGAGGGGGCACCTACGAGCAGTACTTC.

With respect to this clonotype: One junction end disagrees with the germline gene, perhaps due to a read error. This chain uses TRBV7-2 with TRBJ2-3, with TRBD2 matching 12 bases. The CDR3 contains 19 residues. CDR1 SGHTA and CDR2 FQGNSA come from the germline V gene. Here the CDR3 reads CARSLAALSSGGGRYTQYF. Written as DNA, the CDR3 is TGTGCCAGAAGCTTAGCAGCCCTCTCTAGCGGGGGGGGACGGTATACGCAGTATTTT.